This TCR beta chain was retrieved from a study of blood T cell repertoires in COVID-19. Study in general: Sources were T cells, B-cell-depleted T cells, or PBMCs; the material itself was cDNA or gDNA.

Method: immunoSEQ multiplex PCR; TCRdb's copy keeps in-frame clones and lacks some. Seen here are under 350,000 clones, over 85% observed once, and the top ten hold around 1.9%. Assignment of participants to cohorts was predicated upon participant-reported clinical history. Each recovered donor of Cohort 3 presented with two negative PCRs, clearance, or symptom resolution. This receptor was taken from a woman aged 60-70 years who had recovered from COVID-19. Sequenced input: PBMCs or T cells enriched from blood (not recorded which).

The DNA of the CDR3 is TGCAGCGTTCGGACAGGGCCCTACGAGCAGTACTTC. It is translated as CSVRTGPYEQYF. The gene calls are TRBV29-1 and TRBJ2-7; 8 bases are shared with TRBD1. With V trimmed by 5 bases and J by 2 bases, 2 bases remained unmatched. Germline values: CDR1 SQVTM, CDR2 ANQGSEA. The CDR3 consists of 12 residues.